This TCR beta chain derives from a study of molecular identifiers for immune sequencing clone quantification. Study findings and constraints: Clones of above 20 RNA copies carried over 99% of effector molecules; in naive cells they carried under 1%.

Libraries used about 20,000 to 1,100,000 sorted naive CD8 T cells and 10%, 30% or 50% RNA input. This clonotype was observed a handful of times. The antigen is undetermined. This CDR3 has 17 residues. The germline V gene encodes CDR1 SGHVS and CDR2 FQNEAQ. The ends lost 4 bases at V and 5 bases at J; junction bases unmatched: 12. Preparation methods for the bulk TCR libraries were those previously described, with listed TCR primers. TCRdb re-derived calls from the PCR reads in MiXCR, one entry per CDR3 protein. The table shows approximately 320,000 distinct CDR3 sequences, with 24% occurring only once.

This clonotype was sampled from a human donor in good health. Some libraries in this study had Jurkat cell RNA spiked in. The sequenced material came from naive CD8+ T cells from blood, with Jurkat cell RNA spiked in. Noted subset: FACS-sorted CD8+CD4-CCR7+CD45RA+ naive T cells. The chain uses TRBV7-8 and TRBJ1-1; TRBD1 matches 11 bases. In nucleotides, the CDR3 is TGTGCCAGCAGCTCTCCCCGGGACAGGGGGGGGGAAACTGAAGCTTTCTTT. The encoded protein is CASSSPRDRGGETEAFF.